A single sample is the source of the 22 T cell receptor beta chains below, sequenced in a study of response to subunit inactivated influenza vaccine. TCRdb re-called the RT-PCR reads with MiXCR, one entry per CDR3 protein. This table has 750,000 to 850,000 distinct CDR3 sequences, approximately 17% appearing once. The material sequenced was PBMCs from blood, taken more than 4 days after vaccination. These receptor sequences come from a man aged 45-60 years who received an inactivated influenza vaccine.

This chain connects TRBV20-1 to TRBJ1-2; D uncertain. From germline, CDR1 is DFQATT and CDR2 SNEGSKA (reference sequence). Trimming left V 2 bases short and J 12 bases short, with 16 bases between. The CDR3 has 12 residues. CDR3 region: CSARYPRRVHTF. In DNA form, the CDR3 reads TGCAGTGCTAGATATCCACGGCGCGTACACACCTTC.

The CDR3 region has the DNA TGTGCCAGCAGTGGCCGGACTAGCGAAGGGTACGAGCAGTACTTC. It is translated as CASSGRTSEGYEQYF. The genes are TRBV6-1 and TRBJ2-7, with TRBD2 identical over 9 bases. Germline V CDR1 and CDR2: MNHNS, SASEGT. Trimming took 4 bases from V and 4 from J; bases not matched to a gene: 8. This CDR3 is 15 amino acids long.

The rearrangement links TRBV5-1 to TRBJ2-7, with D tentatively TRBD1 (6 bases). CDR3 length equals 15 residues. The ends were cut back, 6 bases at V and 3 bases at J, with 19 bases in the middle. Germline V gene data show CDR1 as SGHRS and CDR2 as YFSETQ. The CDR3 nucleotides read TGCGCCAGCAAAGGTATTCGTCCGGACAGCTACGAGCAGTACTTC. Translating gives CASKGIRPDSYEQYF. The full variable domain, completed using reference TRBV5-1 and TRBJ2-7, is KAGVTQTPRYLIKTRGQQVTLSCSPISGHRSVSWYQQTPGQGLQFLFEYFSETQRNKGNFPGRFSGRQFSNSRSEMNVSTLELGDSALYLCASKGIRPDSYEQYFGPGTRLTVT.

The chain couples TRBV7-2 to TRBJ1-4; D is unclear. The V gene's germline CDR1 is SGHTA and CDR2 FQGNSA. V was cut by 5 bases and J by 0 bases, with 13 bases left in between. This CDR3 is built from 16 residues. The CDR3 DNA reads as TGTGCCAGCAGCCGGAAAGTGACGGCAACTAATGAAAAACTGTTTTTT. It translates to CASSRKVTATNEKLFF. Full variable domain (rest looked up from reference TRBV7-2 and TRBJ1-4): GAGVSQSPSNKVTEKGKDVELRCDPISGHTALYWYRQSLGQGLEFLIYFQGNSAPDKSGLPSDRFSAERTGGSVSTLTIQRTQQEDSAVYLCASSRKVTATNEKLFFGSGTQLSVL.

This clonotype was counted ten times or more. As DNA, the CDR3 is TGCAGTGCTAGAGTTGAAGATACCCGTCTAGCGGCCCCTAGGAGAGAGACCCAGTACTTC. The encoded protein is CSARVEDTRLAAPRRETQYF. This chain links TRBV20-1 with TRBJ2-5; 7 bases match TRBD2. The CDR3 is 20 residues long. With V trimmed by 1 base and J by 4 bases, 24 bases remained unmatched. Germline CDR1 reads DFQATT; CDR2 reads SNEGSKA (reference sequence).

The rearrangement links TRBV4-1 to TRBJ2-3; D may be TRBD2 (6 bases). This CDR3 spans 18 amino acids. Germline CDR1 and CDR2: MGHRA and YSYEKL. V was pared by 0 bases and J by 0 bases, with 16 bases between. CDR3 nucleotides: TGCGCCAGCAGCCAAGATTTGTTATACGGGGGTAGCACAGATACGCAGTATTTT. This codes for CASSQDLLYGGSTDTQYF.

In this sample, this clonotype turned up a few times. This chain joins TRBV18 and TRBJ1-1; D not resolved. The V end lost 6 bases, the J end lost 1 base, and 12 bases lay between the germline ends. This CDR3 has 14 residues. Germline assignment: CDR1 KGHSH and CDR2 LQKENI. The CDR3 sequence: CASSPSESNTEAFF. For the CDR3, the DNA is TGTGCCAGCTCCCCCAGTGAGTCGAACACTGAAGCTTTCTTT.

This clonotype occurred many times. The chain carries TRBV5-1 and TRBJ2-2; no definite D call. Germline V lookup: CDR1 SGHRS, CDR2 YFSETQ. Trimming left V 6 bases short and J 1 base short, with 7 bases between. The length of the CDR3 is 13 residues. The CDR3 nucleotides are TGCGCCAGCAAGTTAGGGAACACCGGGGAGCTGTTTTTT. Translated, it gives CASKLGNTGELFF.

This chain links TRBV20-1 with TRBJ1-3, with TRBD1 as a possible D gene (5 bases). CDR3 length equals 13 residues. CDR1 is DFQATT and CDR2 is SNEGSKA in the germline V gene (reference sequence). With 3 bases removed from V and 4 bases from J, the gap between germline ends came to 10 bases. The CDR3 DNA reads TGCAGTGCTAGTGACGACAGCGGAAACACCATATATTTT. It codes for CSASDDSGNTIYF.

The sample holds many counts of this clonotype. The CDR3 nucleotides are TGCAGCGCCGGGGGGGTGGACGGGCGTGAGCAGTTCTTC. Its translation: CSAGGVDGREQFF. The rearrangement links TRBV29-1 to TRBJ2-1; 8 bases are a match to TRBD2. This CDR3 comprises 13 residues. V lost 7 bases, J lost 9 bases, and 11 bases stayed unmatched. The V gene's germline CDR1 is SQVTM and CDR2 ANQGSEA.

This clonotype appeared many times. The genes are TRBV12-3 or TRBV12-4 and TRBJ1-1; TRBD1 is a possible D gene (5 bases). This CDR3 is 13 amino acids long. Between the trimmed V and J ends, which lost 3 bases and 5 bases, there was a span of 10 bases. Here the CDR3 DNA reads TGTGCCAGCAGTTTGGGACCTGGGACTGAAGCTTTCTTT. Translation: CASSLGPGTEAFF.

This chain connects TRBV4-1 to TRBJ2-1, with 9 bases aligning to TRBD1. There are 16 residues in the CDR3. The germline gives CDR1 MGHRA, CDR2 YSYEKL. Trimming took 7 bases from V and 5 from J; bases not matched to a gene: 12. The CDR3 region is CASTPNTWTGDNEQFF. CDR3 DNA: TGCGCCAGCACCCCAAACACCTGGACAGGGGACAATGAGCAGTTCTTC.

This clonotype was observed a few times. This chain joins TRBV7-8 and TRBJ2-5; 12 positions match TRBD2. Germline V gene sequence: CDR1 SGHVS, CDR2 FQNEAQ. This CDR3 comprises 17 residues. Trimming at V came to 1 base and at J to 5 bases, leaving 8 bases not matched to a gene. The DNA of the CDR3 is TGTGCCAGCAGCTTAGGGGTAGGACTAGCGGGATTGGAGACCCAGTACTTC. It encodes CASSLGVGLAGLETQYF.

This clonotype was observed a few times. The CDR3 DNA reads TGCAGTGCTAGAGAAGGGACTAGCGGCTCCTACGAGCAGTACTTC. Encoded protein: CSAREGTSGSYEQYF. J is TRBJ2-7 and V is TRBV20-1, with TRBD2 matching over 11 bases. Germline-derived CDR1 and CDR2 are DFQATT and SNEGSKA (reference sequence). The CDR3 runs to 15 residues. After removal of 0 bases from V and 0 bases from J, the junction contained 1 base not matched to a gene.

In nucleotides, the CDR3 is TGTGCCAGCAGCGCAAACAGGGCCACTGAAGCTTTCTTT. It specifies CASSANRATEAFF. The gene calls are TRBV7-8 and TRBJ1-1, with D possibly being TRBD1 (6 bases). V lost 5 bases, J lost 4 bases, and 11 bases lay in between. This CDR3 comprises 13 residues. Looked up from germline, CDR1 is SGHVS and CDR2 is FQNEAQ.

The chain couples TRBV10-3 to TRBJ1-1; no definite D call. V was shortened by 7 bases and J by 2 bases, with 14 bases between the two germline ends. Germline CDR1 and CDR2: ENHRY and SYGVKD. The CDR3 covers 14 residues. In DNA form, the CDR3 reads TGTGCCATCAAGGCACTCACTACCAACACTGAAGCTTTCTTT. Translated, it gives CAIKALTTNTEAFF.

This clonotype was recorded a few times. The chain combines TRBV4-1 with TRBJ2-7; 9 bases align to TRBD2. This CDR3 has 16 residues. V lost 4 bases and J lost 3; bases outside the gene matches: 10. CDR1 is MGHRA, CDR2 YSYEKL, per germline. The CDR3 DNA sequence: TGCGCCAGCAGCCGATTTCAGCGGGGGGCGCACTACGAGCAGTACTTC. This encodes CASSRFQRGAHYEQYF.

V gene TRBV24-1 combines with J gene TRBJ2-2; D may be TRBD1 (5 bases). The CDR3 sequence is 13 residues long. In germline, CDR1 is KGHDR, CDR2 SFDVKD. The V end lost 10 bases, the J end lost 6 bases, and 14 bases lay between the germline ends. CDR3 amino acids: CATSFRVSGELFF. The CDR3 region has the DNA TGTGCCACGTCGTTCAGGGTATCCGGGGAGCTGTTTTTT.

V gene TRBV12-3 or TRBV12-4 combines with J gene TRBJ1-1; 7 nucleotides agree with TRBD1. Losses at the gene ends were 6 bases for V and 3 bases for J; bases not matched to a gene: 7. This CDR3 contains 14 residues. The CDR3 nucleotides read TGTGCCAGCAGCCAAAGACAGGGAGACACTGAAGCTTTCTTT. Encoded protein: CASSQRQGDTEAFF.

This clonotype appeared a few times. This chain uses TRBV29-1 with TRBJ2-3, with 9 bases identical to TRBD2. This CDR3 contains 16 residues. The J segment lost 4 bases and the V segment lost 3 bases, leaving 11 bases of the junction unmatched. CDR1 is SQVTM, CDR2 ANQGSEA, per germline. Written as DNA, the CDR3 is TGCAGCGTTGATGGTATATTAGCGGGGGCCGCAGATACGCAGTATTTT. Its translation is CSVDGILAGAADTQYF.

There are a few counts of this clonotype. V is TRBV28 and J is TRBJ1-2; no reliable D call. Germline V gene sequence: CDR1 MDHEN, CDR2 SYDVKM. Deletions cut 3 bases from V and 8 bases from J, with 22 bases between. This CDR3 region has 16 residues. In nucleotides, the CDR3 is TGTGCCAGCAGTTTTGGAGGTGCCCTACCCTCTCGAGGCTACACCTTC. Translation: CASSFGGALPSRGYTF.

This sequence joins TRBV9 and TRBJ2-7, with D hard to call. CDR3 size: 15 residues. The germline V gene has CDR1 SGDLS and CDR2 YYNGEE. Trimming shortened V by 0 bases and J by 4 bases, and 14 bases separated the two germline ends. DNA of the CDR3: TGTGCCAGCAGCGTAGGTCCCTCGGAACCGTACGAGCAGTACTTC. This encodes CASSVGPSEPYEQYF.